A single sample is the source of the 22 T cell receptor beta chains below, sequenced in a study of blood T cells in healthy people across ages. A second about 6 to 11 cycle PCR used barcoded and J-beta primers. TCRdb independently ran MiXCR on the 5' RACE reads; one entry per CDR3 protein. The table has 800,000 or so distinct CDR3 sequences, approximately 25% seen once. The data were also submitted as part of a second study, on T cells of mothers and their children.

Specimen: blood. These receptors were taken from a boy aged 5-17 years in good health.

CDR3 nucleotides: TGTGCCAGCAGCTCTAGTGGCACAGGGGCCCTCTACTACAATGAGCAGTTCTTC. Its translation is CASSSSGTGALYYNEQFF. The V gene is TRBV13, the J gene TRBJ2-1; 7 nucleotides line up with TRBD1. J was trimmed by 3 bases and V by 4 bases; bases with no gene match: 15. The CDR3 sequence is 18 residues long. Germline V gene data show CDR1 as PRHDT and CDR2 as FYEKMQ (reference sequence).

CDR3 protein: CASSQRAGVYEQYF. CDR3 DNA: TGTGCCAGCAGCCAACGGGCAGGGGTCTACGAGCAGTACTTC. The V and J genes are TRBV3-1 and TRBJ2-7, with D tentatively TRBD1 (6 bases). From germline, CDR1 is LGHDT and CDR2 YNNKEL (reference sequence). V was cut by 2 bases and J by 3 bases, with 11 bases left in between. The CDR3 totals 14 residues.

The CDR3, as DNA: TGTGCCAGCAGTTTAGACCCTGGGATGGACACTGAAGCTTTCTTT. This gives the protein CASSLDPGMDTEAFF. The chain has TRBV27 and TRBJ1-1; D unclear. The CDR3 totals 15 residues. The germline V gene has CDR1 MNHEY and CDR2 SMNVEV (reference sequence). Trimming took off 2 bases at V and 3 bases at J, with 13 bases between the two ends.

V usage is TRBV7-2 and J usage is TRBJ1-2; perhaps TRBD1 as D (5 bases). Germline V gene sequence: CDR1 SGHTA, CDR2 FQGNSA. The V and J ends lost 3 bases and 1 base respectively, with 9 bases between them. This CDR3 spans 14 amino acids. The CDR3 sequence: CASSLGPLNYGYTF. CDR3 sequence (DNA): TGTGCCAGCAGCTTGGGACCGCTTAACTATGGCTACACCTTC.

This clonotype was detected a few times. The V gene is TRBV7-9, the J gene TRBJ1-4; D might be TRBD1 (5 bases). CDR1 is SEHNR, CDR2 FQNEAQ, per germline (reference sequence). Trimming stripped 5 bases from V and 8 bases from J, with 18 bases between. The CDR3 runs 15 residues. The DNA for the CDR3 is TGTGCCAGCAGCCCACCCCTGGCGGGGGACGAAAAACTGTTTTTT. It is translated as CASSPPLAGDEKLFF.

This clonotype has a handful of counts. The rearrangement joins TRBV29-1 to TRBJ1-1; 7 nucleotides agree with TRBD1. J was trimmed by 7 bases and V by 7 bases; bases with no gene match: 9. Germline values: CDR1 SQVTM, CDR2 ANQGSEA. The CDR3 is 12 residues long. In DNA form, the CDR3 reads TGCAGCGGTACACAGGGGCAGGGTGAAGCTTTCTTT. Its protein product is CSGTQGQGEAFF. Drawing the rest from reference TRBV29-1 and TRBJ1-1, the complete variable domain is SAVISQKPSRDICQRGTSLTIQCQVDSQVTMMFWYRQQPGQSLTLIATANQGSEATYESGFVIDKFPISRPNLTFSTLTVSNMSPEDSSIYLCSGTQGQGEAFFGQGTRLTVV.

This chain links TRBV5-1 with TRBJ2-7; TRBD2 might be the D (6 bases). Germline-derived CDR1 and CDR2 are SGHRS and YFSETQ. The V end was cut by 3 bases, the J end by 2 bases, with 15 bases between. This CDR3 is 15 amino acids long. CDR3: CASSSGGTGTYEQYF. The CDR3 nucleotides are TGCGCCAGCAGCTCCGGCGGGACTGGGACCTACGAGCAGTACTTC.

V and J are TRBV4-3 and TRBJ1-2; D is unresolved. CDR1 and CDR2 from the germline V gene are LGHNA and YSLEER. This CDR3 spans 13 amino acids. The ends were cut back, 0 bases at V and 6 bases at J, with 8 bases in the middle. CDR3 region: CASSQDSRDGYTF. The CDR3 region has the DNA TGCGCCAGCAGCCAAGATAGTCGGGATGGCTACACCTTC.

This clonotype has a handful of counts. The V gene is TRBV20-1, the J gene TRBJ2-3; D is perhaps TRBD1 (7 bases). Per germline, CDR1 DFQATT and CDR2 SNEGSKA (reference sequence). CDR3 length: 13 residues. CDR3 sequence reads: CSGGQPITDTQYF. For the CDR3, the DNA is TGCAGCGGGGGACAGCCGATCACAGATACGCAGTATTTT.

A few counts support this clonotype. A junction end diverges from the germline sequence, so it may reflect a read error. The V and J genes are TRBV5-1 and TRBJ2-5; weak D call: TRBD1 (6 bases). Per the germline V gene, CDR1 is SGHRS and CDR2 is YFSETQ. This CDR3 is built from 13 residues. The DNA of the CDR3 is TGCGCAAGCAGCTTCCAGGGGCACGAGACCCAGTACTTC. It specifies CASSFQGHETQYF.

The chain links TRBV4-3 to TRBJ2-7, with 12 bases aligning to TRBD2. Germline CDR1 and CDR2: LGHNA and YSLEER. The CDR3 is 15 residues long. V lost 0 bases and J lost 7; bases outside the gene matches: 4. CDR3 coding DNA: TGCGCCAGCAGCCAAGATCCTCTAGCGGGGGGGGAGCAGTACTTC. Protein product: CASSQDPLAGGEQYF.

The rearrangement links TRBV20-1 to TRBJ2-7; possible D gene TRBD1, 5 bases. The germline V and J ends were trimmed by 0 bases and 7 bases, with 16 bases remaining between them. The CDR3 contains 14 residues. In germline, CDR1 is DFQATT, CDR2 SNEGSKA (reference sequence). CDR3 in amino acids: CSARDGEAGYEQYF. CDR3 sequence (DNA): TGCAGTGCTAGAGATGGCGAGGCAGGGTATGAGCAGTACTTC.

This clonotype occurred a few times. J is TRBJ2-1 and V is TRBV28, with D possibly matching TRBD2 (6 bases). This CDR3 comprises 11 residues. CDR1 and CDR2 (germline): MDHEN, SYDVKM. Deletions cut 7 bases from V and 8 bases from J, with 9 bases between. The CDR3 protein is CASTRGYEQFF. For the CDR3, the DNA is TGTGCCAGCACCCGGGGGTATGAGCAGTTCTTC.

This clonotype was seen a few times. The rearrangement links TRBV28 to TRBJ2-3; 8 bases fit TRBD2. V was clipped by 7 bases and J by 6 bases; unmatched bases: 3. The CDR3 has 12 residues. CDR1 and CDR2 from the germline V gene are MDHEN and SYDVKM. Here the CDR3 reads CASMGLVDTQYF. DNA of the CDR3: TGTGCCAGCATGGGACTAGTCGATACGCAGTATTTT.

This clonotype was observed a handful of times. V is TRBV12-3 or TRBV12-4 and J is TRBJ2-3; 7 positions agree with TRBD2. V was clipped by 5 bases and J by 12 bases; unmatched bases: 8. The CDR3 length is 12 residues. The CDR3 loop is CASSPPGLPQYF. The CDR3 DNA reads TGTGCCAGCAGTCCCCCGGGACTACCACAGTATTTT.

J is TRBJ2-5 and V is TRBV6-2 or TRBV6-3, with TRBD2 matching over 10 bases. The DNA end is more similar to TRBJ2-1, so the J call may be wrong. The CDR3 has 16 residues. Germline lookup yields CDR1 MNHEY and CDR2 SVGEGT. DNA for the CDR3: TGTGCCAGCAGGAAAGCCGGGACTAGCGCAATCCCGGAGCAGTTCTTC. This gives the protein CASRKAGTSAIPEQFF.

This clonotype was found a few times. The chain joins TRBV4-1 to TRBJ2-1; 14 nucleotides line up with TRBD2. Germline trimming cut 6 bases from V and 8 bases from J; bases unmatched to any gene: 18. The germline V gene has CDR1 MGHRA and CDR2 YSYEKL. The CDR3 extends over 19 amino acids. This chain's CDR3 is CASSTQGPGLAGADYEQFF. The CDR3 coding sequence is TGCGCCAGCAGTACGCAGGGCCCGGGACTAGCGGGGGCCGATTATGAGCAGTTCTTC.

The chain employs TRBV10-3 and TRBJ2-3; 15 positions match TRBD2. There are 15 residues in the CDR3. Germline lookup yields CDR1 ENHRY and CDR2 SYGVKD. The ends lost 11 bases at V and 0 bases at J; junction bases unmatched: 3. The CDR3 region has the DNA TGTGCCGCCGGACTAGCGGGGGGGAGCACAGATACGCAGTATTTT. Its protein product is CAAGLAGGSTDTQYF.

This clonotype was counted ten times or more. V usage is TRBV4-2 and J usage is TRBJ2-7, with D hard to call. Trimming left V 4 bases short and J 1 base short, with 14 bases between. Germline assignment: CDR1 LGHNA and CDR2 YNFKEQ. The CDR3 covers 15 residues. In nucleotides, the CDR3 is TGTGCCAGCAGCCCCCTTTGGGCGTCATCCTACGAGCAGTACTTC. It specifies CASSPLWASSYEQYF.

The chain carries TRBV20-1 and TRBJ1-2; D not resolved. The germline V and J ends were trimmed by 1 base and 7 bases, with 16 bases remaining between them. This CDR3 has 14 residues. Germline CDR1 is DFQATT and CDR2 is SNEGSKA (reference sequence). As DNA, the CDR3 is TGCAGTGCTAGAGTTAACGGCGGCAATGGTGGCTACACCTTC. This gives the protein CSARVNGGNGGYTF.

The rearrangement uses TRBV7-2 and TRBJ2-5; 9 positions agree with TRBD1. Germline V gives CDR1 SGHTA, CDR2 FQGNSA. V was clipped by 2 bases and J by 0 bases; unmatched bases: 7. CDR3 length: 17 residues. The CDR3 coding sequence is TGTGCCAGCAGCTTACCCCGGGACAGGGAAGACCAAGAGACCCAGTACTTC. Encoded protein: CASSLPRDREDQETQYF.

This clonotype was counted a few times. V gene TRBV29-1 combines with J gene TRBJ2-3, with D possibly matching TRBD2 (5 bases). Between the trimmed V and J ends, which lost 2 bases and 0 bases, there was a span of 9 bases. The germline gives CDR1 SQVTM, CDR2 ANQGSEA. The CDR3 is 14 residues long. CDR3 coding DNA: TGCAGCGTTGAACGCCGACTAAGCACAGATACGCAGTATTTT. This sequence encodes CSVERRLSTDTQYF.